This is a list of T cell receptor beta chains from one sample in a study of blood T cell repertoires in COVID-19. The protocol was immunoSEQ multiplex PCR, while the TCRdb copy is restricted to in-frame clones and leaves out a portion. Here the sample spans about 110,000 clones, 70% to 80% being singletons. Sequenced sample: peripheral blood. These receptor sequences come from a woman aged 55-70 years with acute or convalescent COVID-19. Each CDR3 is given with its conserved first and last residue. The D gene is left open where the match is weak. Rows give clone size only sometimes, using once, few, many, or a class for an expanded clone.

>TRBV7-9|-|TRBJ1-4|TRBD1
CASSPDRGDEIEKLFF
TGTGCCAGCAGCCCAGACAGGGGGGACGAAATTGAAAAACTGTTTTTT
>TRBV2|-|TRBJ2-1|-
CASLIRSEQFF
TGTGCCAGCCTGATTAGGAGCGAGCAGTTCTTC
>TRBV25-1|few|TRBJ1-2|-
CASSEWGRFIAF
TGTGCCAGCAGTGAATGGGGCAGGTTCATCGCCTTC
>TRBV6-5|-|TRBJ2-2|-
CASSLNRRRSTGELFF
TGTGCCAGCAGTTTAAACCGCCGAAGGAGCACCGGGGAGCTGTTTTTT
>TRBV2|-|TRBJ1-2|TRBD1
CASISGQGYGYTF
TGTGCCAGCATTTCCGGACAGGGCTATGGCTACACCTTC
>TRBV11-2|few|TRBJ2-5|TRBD1
CASSLVRTGETQYF
TGTGCCAGCAGCTTAGTCCGGACAGGGGAGACCCAGTACTTC
>TRBV7-2|-|TRBJ2-5|-
CASSFETFQETQYF
TGTGCCAGCAGCTTCGAGACATTTCAAGAGACCCAGTACTTC
>TRBV20-1|-|TRBJ1-2|TRBD1
CSASQPRGLYGYTF
TGCAGTGCTAGTCAACCGAGGGGGCTCTATGGCTACACCTTC
>TRBV2|-|TRBJ1-5|TRBD1
CASRDRDHSNQPQHF
TGTGCCAGCAGGGACAGGGACCATAGCAATCAGCCCCAGCATTTT
>TRBV5-6|few|TRBJ2-3|-
CASSLEQAQYF
TGTGCCAGCAGCCTCGAGCAGGCGCAGTATTTT
>TRBV12-3/TRBV12-4|-|TRBJ1-2|-
CASSLGNYGYTF
TGTGCCAGCAGCCTCGGGAACTATGGCTACACCTTC
>TRBV13|-|TRBJ1-1|-
CASSGLTNTEAFF
TGTGCCAGCAGCGGACTCACGAACACTGAAGCTTTCTTT
>TRBV5-1|-|TRBJ1-6|-
CASSDPHRDYSPLHF
TGCGCCAGCAGCGACCCCCACAGGGATTATTCACCCCTCCACTTT
>TRBV2|-|TRBJ2-5|TRBD1
CASTMDRGQYF
TGTGCCAGCACCATGGACAGGGGACAGTACTTC
>TRBV5-1|few|TRBJ1-6|TRBD1
CASSPSGGGLDSPLHF
TGCGCCAGCAGCCCTTCAGGAGGGGGCCTGGATTCACCCCTCCACTTT
>TRBV2|few|TRBJ2-7|TRBD2
CASSVVSGGDEQYF
TGTGCCAGCAGTGTTGTTAGCGGGGGCGACGAGCAGTACTTC